One and the same sample provided the 32 T cell receptor beta chains below, sequenced in a study of long-term antiretroviral therapy in people with HIV. The immunoSEQ assay was v3.0, run at survey level. Using immunoSEQ multiplex PCR, the repertoire was profiled, and TCRdb retains in-frame clones only, with some absent. The sample holds 15,000 to 20,000 clones, more than 70% seen once. Specimen: unsorted PBMCs, collected at the start of antiretroviral therapy, before treatment. These receptor sequences come from a woman aged 35 to 49 with HIV.

This clone was observed once. V usage is TRBV2 and J usage is TRBJ2-7, with 7 bases identical to TRBD1. CDR3 length equals 14 residues. Germline CDR1 is SNHLY and CDR2 is FYNNEI. Trimming cost V 5 bases and J 3 bases; bases outside gene matches: 7. The DNA of the CDR3 is TGTGCCAGCAGTCCGACAGGGCTCTACTACGAGCAGTACTTC. This translates into CASSPTGLYYEQYF. The full variable domain, in which reference TRBV2 and TRBJ2-7 provide the parts outside the CDR3, is EPEVTQTPSHQVTQMGQEVILRCVPISNHLYFYWYRQILGQKVEFLVSFYNNEISEKSEIFDDQFSVERPDGSNFTLKIRSTKLEDSAMYFCASSPTGLYYEQYFGPGTRLTVT.

J is TRBJ1-2 and V is TRBV7-2; 9 bases match TRBD1. The junction had 7 bases not matched to a gene; V was cut back by 2 bases and J by 6 bases. The CDR3 totals 15 residues. CDR1 and CDR2 (germline): SGHTA, FQGNSA. The CDR3 DNA follows: TGTGCCAGCAGCTTATCCTACGGGACAGGGAATGGCTACACCTTC. It codes for CASSLSYGTGNGYTF.

V and J are TRBV14 and TRBJ2-1; 9 bases are shared with TRBD2. Trimming cost V 0 bases and J 2 bases; bases outside gene matches: 2. The germline V gene has CDR1 SGHDN and CDR2 FVKESK. The CDR3 sequence is 16 residues long. CDR3 sequence (DNA): TGTGCCAGCAGCCAAGAGACTAGCGGTGCCTACAATGAGCAGTTCTTC. This gives the protein CASSQETSGAYNEQFF.

This chain connects TRBV4-1 to TRBJ2-7; D may match TRBD1 or TRBD2 (5 bases each). Looked up from germline, CDR1 is MGHRA and CDR2 is YSYEKL. The CDR3 is 16 residues long. The V gene lost 1 base and the J gene lost 7 bases, with 20 bases spanning the gap. The CDR3 region has the DNA TGCGCCAGCAGCCAAGGTGGGGGATACCCCAGAGGGGAGCAGTACTTC. This gives the protein CASSQGGGYPRGEQYF.

The chain employs TRBV5-4 and TRBJ2-6, with D possibly being TRBD1 (6 bases). Germline loops: CDR1 SGHNT, CDR2 YYREEE (reference sequence). Trimming pared 5 bases from V and 0 bases from J, leaving 12 bases between. The CDR3 spans 16 residues. This CDR3 is CASRPGQPSGANVLTF. CDR3 nucleotide sequence: TGTGCCAGCAGGCCCGGACAGCCCTCTGGGGCCAACGTCCTGACTTTC.

The rearrangement uses TRBV5-4 and TRBJ2-3; D is possibly TRBD1 (6 bases). The ends were cut back, 1 base at V and 0 bases at J, with 15 bases in the middle. The CDR3 spans 17 residues. Looked up from germline, CDR1 is SGHNT and CDR2 is YYREEE (reference sequence). DNA for the CDR3: TGTGCCAGCAGCTTGTCCAAAGGGGGTACTAGCACAGATACGCAGTATTTT. This encodes CASSLSKGGTSTDTQYF.

The chain uses TRBV7-2 and TRBJ1-1; D is ambiguous. V was clipped by 6 bases and J by 1 base, with 12 bases between them. Germline V CDR1 and CDR2: SGHTA, FQGNSA. The CDR3 loop spans 14 amino acids. In DNA, the CDR3 is TGTGCCAGCAGGCCAGGACGGGGGAACACTGAAGCTTTCTTT. It is translated as CASRPGRGNTEAFF.

This clone was observed a few times. V usage is TRBV2 and J usage is TRBJ1-5, with D unresolved. V lost 2 bases and J lost 0, with 8 bases in between. Germline V lookup: CDR1 SNHLY, CDR2 FYNNEI. The CDR3 is made up of 15 amino acids. CDR3 protein: CASSESRYSNQPQHF. The CDR3 bases are TGTGCCAGCAGTGAATCTAGGTATAGCAATCAGCCCCAGCATTTT.

The genes are TRBV25-1 and TRBJ1-2; TRBD1 matches 8 bases. The CDR3 is made up of 15 amino acids. V dropped 3 bases and J dropped 4; count of bases not matched to a gene: 7. Germline loops: CDR1 MGHDK, CDR2 SYGVNS. CDR3 loop: CASSDLGQVGYGYTF. The DNA of the CDR3 is TGTGCCAGCAGTGATTTGGGACAGGTGGGCTATGGCTACACCTTC.

The V and J genes are TRBV9 and TRBJ1-1; D is unresolved. The CDR3 consists of 13 residues. Germline CDR1 is SGDLS and CDR2 is YYNGEE. Trimming stripped 0 bases from V and 3 bases from J, with 6 bases between. The CDR3 DNA follows: TGTGCCAGCAGCGTAGGCGGGGACACTGAAGCTTTCTTT. Its protein is CASSVGGDTEAFF.

This clone was recorded only once. The rearrangement links TRBV9 to TRBJ2-5; D is perhaps TRBD1 (6 bases). The V gene's germline CDR1 is SGDLS and CDR2 YYNGEE. V lost 0 bases and J lost 4, with 13 bases in between. The CDR3 length is 15 residues. CDR3 sequence reads: CASSVEGGLGETQYF. DNA for the CDR3: TGTGCCAGCAGCGTAGAAGGGGGTTTGGGAGAGACCCAGTACTTC.

J is TRBJ2-2 and V is TRBV2; D call uncertain. Deletions cut 3 bases from V and 5 bases from J, with 10 bases between. CDR3 size: 14 residues. Germline loops: CDR1 SNHLY, CDR2 FYNNEI. CDR3: CASSDSTRTGELFF. The DNA of the CDR3 is TGTGCCAGCAGTGATAGCACGCGAACCGGGGAGCTGTTTTTT.

The chain joins TRBV5-1 to TRBJ2-5; D is perhaps TRBD2 (6 bases). This CDR3 region has 15 residues. The V gene lost 4 bases and the J gene lost 1 base, with 14 bases spanning the gap. CDR1 and CDR2 from the germline V gene are SGHRS and YFSETQ. The CDR3 bases are TGCGCCAGCAGCCTTGGGGCGGGAACCCAAGAGACCCAGTACTTC. Translated: CASSLGAGTQETQYF.

Remarks on this clone: Compared with germline, one end of the junction differs, possibly owing to a read error. The chain uses TRBV11-2 and TRBJ2-2; no clear D. The CDR3 covers 15 residues. Germline CDR1 and CDR2: SGHAT and FQNNGV. The CDR3 bases are TGTGCCTGCAGCTCCCCAGGCAGAAACACCGGGGAGCTGTTTTTT. Encoded protein: CACSSPGRNTGELFF.

V is TRBV4-1 and J is TRBJ2-7, with D perhaps TRBD1 (6 bases). CDR1 and CDR2 (germline): MGHRA, YSYEKL. V shed 0 bases and J shed 4 bases, with 13 bases lying between them. The CDR3 runs 15 residues. The DNA of the CDR3 is TGCGCCAGCAGCCAAGATCCCAGGGGCAGGTACGAGCAGTACTTC. It translates to CASSQDPRGRYEQYF.

This clone appeared once. This sequence joins TRBV28 and TRBJ1-6; D gene uncertain. Germline CDR1 and CDR2: MDHEN and SYDVKM. The CDR3 consists of 16 residues. Trimming stripped 5 bases from V and 14 bases from J, with 25 bases between. CDR3 sequence reads: CASSPHSWQAFRTLHF. DNA of the CDR3: TGTGCCAGCAGTCCCCACTCCTGGCAGGCCTTCAGGACCCTCCACTTT.

The chain recombines TRBV2 with TRBJ2-7; D may match TRBD1 or TRBD2 (7 bases each). CDR1 is SNHLY and CDR2 is FYNNEI in the germline V gene. The CDR3 covers 14 residues. V dropped 7 bases and J dropped 4 bases, with 17 bases sitting between them. CDR3 in DNA: TGTGCCAGCAAATCAGGGGGAGGGGGTTACGAGCAGTACTTC. Translation gives CASKSGGGGYEQYF.

The rearrangement uses TRBV5-1 and TRBJ1-2; D is perhaps TRBD1 (6 bases). Germline V gene sequence: CDR1 SGHRS, CDR2 YFSETQ. V was shortened by 0 bases and J by 2 bases, with 11 bases between the two germline ends. The length of the CDR3 is 15 residues. DNA for the CDR3: TGCGCCAGCAGCTTGGCCGGGGACAACAACTATGGCTACACCTTC. It encodes CASSLAGDNNYGYTF.

V and J are TRBV6-1 and TRBJ1-1; D is possibly TRBD1 (5 bases). The germline CDR1 and CDR2 sequences are MNHNS and SASEGT. This CDR3 contains 15 residues. Trimming removed 3 bases at V and 4 bases at J, with 15 bases between. The CDR3 sequence is CASSEGGIWVTEAFF. The CDR3 nucleotides read TGTGCCAGCAGTGAGGGGGGTATTTGGGTCACTGAAGCTTTCTTT.

This chain connects TRBV30 to TRBJ2-7; tentatively, D is TRBD2 (6 bases). CDR1 and CDR2 from the germline V gene are GTSNPN and SVGIG (reference sequence). CDR3 length equals 15 residues. Trimming cost V 0 bases and J 2 bases, with 14 bases left between them. The DNA of the CDR3 is TGTGCCTGGAGTGTACGGCGGGGTCCCGCCTACGAGCAGTACTTC. Protein product: CAWSVRRGPAYEQYF.

This chain connects TRBV19 to TRBJ1-5; 9 nucleotides match TRBD1. V lost 4 bases to trimming and J lost 2 bases; unmatched junction nucleotides: 9. The CDR3 extends over 17 amino acids. Germline V CDR1 and CDR2: LNHDA, SQIVND (reference sequence). CDR3 bases: TGTGCCAGTAGTACCGGGACAGGGTCCCTAGGCAATCAGCCCCAGCATTTT. It specifies CASSTGTGSLGNQPQHF.

The chain employs TRBV15 and TRBJ1-1, with a weak D call TRBD1 (6 bases). The germline CDR1 and CDR2 sequences are LNHNV and YYDKDF (reference sequence). The CDR3 loop spans 14 amino acids. V was shortened by 4 bases and J by 6 bases, with 15 bases between the two germline ends. The CDR3 DNA sequence: TGTGCCACCAGCAATTCCAGGGGACTCCCTGAAGCTTTCTTT. As protein: CATSNSRGLPEAFF.

This clone was counted a single time. V is TRBV9 and J is TRBJ1-6, with TRBD1 matching over 10 bases. There are 14 residues in the CDR3. Germline loops: CDR1 SGDLS, CDR2 YYNGEE. Trimming cost V 4 bases and J 9 bases; bases outside gene matches: 4. DNA for the CDR3: TGTGCCAGCAGCTTCCGGACAGGGGGTTCACCCCTCCACTTT. Protein: CASSFRTGGSPLHF.

This clone has just one count. The CDR3 region is CASSYLSGRTGELFF. The CDR3 nucleotides are TGTGCCAGCAGTTACTTATCAGGGCGTACCGGGGAGCTGTTTTTT. The chain links TRBV6-5 to TRBJ2-2; TRBD1 might be the D (5 bases). The germline V and J ends were trimmed by 1 base and 5 bases, with 11 bases remaining between them. This CDR3 is built from 15 residues. The V gene's germline CDR1 is MNHEY and CDR2 SVGAGI.

The chain joins TRBV18 to TRBJ1-1, with TRBD1 matching over 10 bases. The germline gives CDR1 KGHSH, CDR2 LQKENI. The CDR3 is 16 amino acids. V lost 3 bases and J lost 3; bases outside the gene matches: 7. The CDR3 protein is CASSPRTGGRDTEAFF. In DNA form, the CDR3 reads TGTGCCAGCTCACCTAGGACAGGGGGACGAGACACTGAAGCTTTCTTT.

This clone was seen more than once but under ten times. This chain joins TRBV4-1 and TRBJ2-7, with 11 bases identical to TRBD2. CDR3 length: 18 amino acids. Germline assignment: CDR1 MGHRA and CDR2 YSYEKL. J gave up 0 bases and V 1 base, and 8 bases lay outside the gene matches. CDR3 sequence reads: CASSQGPSGGSFSYEQYF. The CDR3 DNA sequence: TGCGCCAGCAGCCAAGGTCCTAGCGGGGGGTCATTCTCCTACGAGCAGTACTTC.

This chain links TRBV29-1 with TRBJ2-3; D is uncertain. The CDR3 extends over 15 amino acids. V lost 6 bases to trimming and J lost 0 bases, with 16 bases between them. The germline gives CDR1 SQVTM, CDR2 ANQGSEA. The CDR3 nucleotides read TGCAGCGTGGGTGGTCGGGCAGAAAGCACAGATACGCAGTATTTT. Its translation: CSVGGRAESTDTQYF.

The CDR3 is CASSATGIQYF. CDR3 nucleotides: TGTGCCAGCAGCGCCACTGGCATTCAGTACTTC. V is TRBV7-2 and J is TRBJ2-4, with no clear D. Trimming left V 5 bases short and J 9 bases short, with 8 bases between. Germline lookup yields CDR1 SGHTA and CDR2 FQGNSA. The CDR3 loop spans 11 amino acids.

The rearrangement uses TRBV7-9 and TRBJ2-3; no firm D call. Germline lookup yields CDR1 SEHNR and CDR2 FQNEAQ (reference sequence). CDR3 length: 12 amino acids. With 5 bases removed from V and 6 bases from J, the gap between germline ends came to 9 bases. CDR3 nucleotides: TGTGCCAGCAGCCCCCTGGGGGATACGCAGTATTTT. This codes for CASSPLGDTQYF.

This sequence joins TRBV5-1 and TRBJ2-4, with D unclear. Germline loops: CDR1 SGHRS, CDR2 YFSETQ. Trimming cost V 2 bases and J 4 bases, with 7 bases left between them. The CDR3 sequence is 13 residues long. The CDR3 nucleotides are TGCGCCAGCAGCTTCGACTGGAAAAACATTCAGTACTTC. It codes for CASSFDWKNIQYF.

This clone was observed a single time. The chain carries TRBV7-2 and TRBJ1-1, with D perhaps matching TRBD1 (5 bases). This CDR3 is built from 13 residues. V lost 1 base, J lost 6 bases, and 9 bases lay in between. CDR1 is SGHTA, CDR2 FQGNSA, per germline. The chain's CDR3 is CASSLVTAPEAFF. Written as DNA, the CDR3 is TGTGCCAGCAGCTTAGTGACAGCCCCTGAAGCTTTCTTT. The full variable domain, in which reference TRBV7-2 and TRBJ1-1 provide the parts outside the CDR3, is GAGVSQSPSNKVTEKGKDVELRCDPISGHTALYWYRQSLGQGLEFLIYFQGNSAPDKSGLPSDRFSAERTGGSVSTLTIQRTQQEDSAVYLCASSLVTAPEAFFGQGTRLTVV.

This chain connects TRBV25-1 to TRBJ1-1; D is unclear. CDR3 length: 14 residues. Germline CDR1 reads MGHDK; CDR2 reads SYGVNS. Trimming shortened V by 1 base and J by 9 bases, and 15 bases separated the two germline ends. CDR3 sequence (DNA): TGTGCCAGCAGTGAATGGGTTGCTCGAGGGCAAGCTTTCTTT. It translates to CASSEWVARGQAFF. The full variable domain, completed using reference TRBV25-1 and TRBJ1-1, is EADIYQTPRYLVIGTGKKITLECSQTMGHDKMYWYQQDPGMELHLIHYSYGVNSTEKGDLSSESTVSRIRTEHFPLTLESARPSHTSQYLCASSEWVARGQAFFGQGTRLTVV.